Reported below is one T cell receptor (beta chain). The antigen is unknown. The data originate from a study of T cell responses to AZD1222 COVID-19 vaccine. The wider study: Second-dose groups at about 4 or about 12 weeks were pooled.

Study conclusions and caveats: Baseline seropositives among AZD1222 recipients totaled only 5 to 7. Targeting of unmutated variant regions was reportedly seen in nearly half of spike-specific TCRs. The sample set comprised mostly white British donors with more females, and clonal diversity was possibly underestimated.

Using immunoSEQ multiplex PCR, the repertoire was profiled, and TCRdb retains in-frame clones only, with some absent. In the table there are about 88,000 clones, roughly 90% of which are singletons. This sequence was found in an adult in good health. Source: peripheral blood, taken on day 0 of AZD1222 vaccination.

The CDR3 region is CASSPLASGGYNEQFF. CDR3 coding DNA: TGTGCCAGCTCACCATTGGCTAGCGGGGGTTACAATGAGCAGTTCTTC. The gene calls are TRBV18 and TRBJ2-1, with 10 bases that match TRBD2. Trimming at V came to 2 bases and at J to 4 bases, leaving 5 bases not matched to a gene. The V gene's germline CDR1 is KGHSH and CDR2 LQKENI. This CDR3 region has 16 residues.